These 7 T cell receptor beta chains share one sample of origin, sequenced in a study of identical twins. TCRdb ran MiXCR on the 5' RACE reads and lists one entry per CDR3 protein. The sample comprises 750,000 to 950,000 distinct CDR3 sequences, roughly an eighth of which are singletons, and about 1.6% rests with the top ten. The data also belong to a second study, concerning yellow fever vaccine responses in identical twins.

The sequencing input was PBMCs. The receptors come from a woman younger than 35 in good health.

The CDR3 DNA sequence: TGTGCCAGCAGCGTATCACTAGCGGCGCAGTATTTT. This gives the protein CASSVSLAAQYF. V gene TRBV7-9 combines with J gene TRBJ2-3, with TRBD2 matching 8 bases. Trimming at V came to 5 bases and at J to 10 bases, leaving 5 bases not matched to a gene. Germline assignment: CDR1 SEHNR and CDR2 FQNEAQ (reference sequence). The CDR3 totals 12 residues.

This clonotype was recorded many times. The V and J genes are TRBV2 and TRBJ2-7, with 15 bases matching TRBD2. V was pared by 3 bases and J by 4 bases, with 13 bases of the junction left unmatched. Germline CDR1 reads SNHLY; CDR2 reads FYNNEI. This CDR3 is 19 amino acids long. The CDR3, as DNA: TGTGCCAGCAGTGATTCAGGTCTTTTCGGGACTAGCGGGAGGTACGAGCAGTACTTC. Translation: CASSDSGLFGTSGRYEQYF.

The chain is built from TRBV3-1 and TRBJ2-1; D ambiguous. The CDR3 is 16 amino acids. Deletions cut 0 bases from V and 8 bases from J, with 17 bases between. The germline CDR1 and CDR2 sequences are LGHDT and YNNKEL (reference sequence). The CDR3 region has the DNA TGTGCCAGCAGCCAAGATAACAAGCCCCGTTCCTATGAGCAGTTCTTC. Its translation: CASSQDNKPRSYEQFF.

This clonotype was picked up a small number of times. This chain uses TRBV7-9 with TRBJ2-2; D gene ambiguous. Germline lookup yields CDR1 SEHNR and CDR2 FQNEAQ (reference sequence). V was shortened by 8 bases and J by 5 bases, with 12 bases between the two germline ends. The CDR3 is made up of 13 amino acids. The CDR3: CASGQAGTGELFF. As DNA, the CDR3 is TGTGCCAGCGGCCAGGCCGGGACCGGGGAGCTGTTTTTT.

The gene calls are TRBV12-3 or TRBV12-4 and TRBJ2-5; 7 positions agree with TRBD2. J lost 7 bases, V lost 7 bases, and 15 bases had no gene match. CDR3 size: 15 residues. CDR3 region: CASNTRGLPPGTQYF. The CDR3 DNA reads TGTGCCAGCAATACGAGGGGACTACCCCCAGGGACCCAGTACTTC.

The rearrangement joins TRBV7-2 to TRBJ2-7; TRBD2 agrees at 7 bases. Germline CDR1 is SGHTA and CDR2 is FQGNSA. This CDR3 is 12 amino acids long. With 6 bases clipped from V and 5 bases from J, the junction kept 4 bases outside the gene matches. This CDR3 is CASRKTSDEQYF. CDR3 nucleotide sequence: TGTGCCAGCAGAAAAACTAGCGACGAGCAGTACTTC. Complete variable domain (other parts from reference TRBV7-2 and TRBJ2-7): GAGVSQSPSNKVTEKGKDVELRCDPISGHTALYWYRQSLGQGLEFLIYFQGNSAPDKSGLPSDRFSAERTGGSVSTLTIQRTQQEDSAVYLCASRKTSDEQYFGPGTRLTVT.

This clonotype was seen repeatedly, ten times or more. This chain links TRBV5-1 with TRBJ2-2; no clear D. V was cut by 0 bases and J by 0 bases, with 9 bases left in between. Germline V gene lookup returns CDR1 SGHRS and CDR2 YFSETQ. This CDR3 spans 16 amino acids. Written as DNA, the CDR3 is TGCGCCAGCAGCTTGGCCGTGGCGACGAACACCGGGGAGCTGTTTTTT. Translated: CASSLAVATNTGELFF.